One and the same sample provided the 32 T cell receptor beta chains below, sequenced in a study of OX40 agonist ivuxolimab in advanced cancers. Libraries were prepared through the immunoSEQ multiplex PCR assay. Held by TCRdb, this immuneACCESS table contains in-frame sequences only and omits some clones. Under half of the omission traces to an unresolved V gene where checked; the cause of the rest is unknown. The sample profile shows 25,000 to 35,000 clones; roughly 71% of them were found once. The top ten clones comprise under 15% of the sample. Source: CD4+ or CD8+ T cells sorted from blood, taken in a trial of the OX40 agonist ivuxolimab. The receptors were sampled from an adult with an advanced solid tumor such as melanoma, head and neck, liver or kidney cancer.

The V gene is TRBV7-3, the J gene TRBJ2-3; D might be TRBD2 (6 bases). The V end lost 2 bases, the J end lost 0 bases, and 12 bases lay between the germline ends. The CDR3 runs to 16 residues. Germline loops: CDR1 SGHTA, CDR2 FQGTGA. Here the CDR3 reads CASSLPTSGSTDTQYF. In DNA form, the CDR3 reads TGTGCCAGCAGCTTACCGACCAGCGGGAGCACAGATACGCAGTATTTT.

V is TRBV7-9 and J is TRBJ2-3, with D maybe TRBD1 (6 bases). This CDR3 has 16 residues. Germline V CDR1 and CDR2: SEHNR, FQNEAQ (reference sequence). V lost 1 base to trimming and J lost 0 bases, with 11 bases between them. Here the CDR3 reads CASSLGQESSTDTQYF. For the CDR3, the DNA is TGTGCCAGCAGCTTAGGACAGGAATCTAGCACAGATACGCAGTATTTT.

This chain connects TRBV5-5 to TRBJ1-1; D call uncertain. This CDR3 comprises 13 residues. Between the trimmed V and J ends, which lost 1 base and 0 bases, there was a span of 4 bases. Germline CDR1 SGHKS, CDR2 YYEKEE (reference sequence). The CDR3 loop reads CASSLIVNTEAFF. The CDR3 DNA reads as TGTGCCAGCAGCTTGATAGTGAACACTGAAGCTTTCTTT. The full variable domain, rest sourced from reference TRBV5-5 and TRBJ1-1, is DAGVTQSPTHLIKTRGQQVTLRCSPISGHKSVSWYQQVLGQGPQFIFQYYEKEERGRGNFPDRFSARQFPNYSSELNVNALLLGDSALYLCASSLIVNTEAFFGQGTRLTVV.

The chain employs TRBV20-1 and TRBJ1-2; 8 positions agree with TRBD1. Germline V gene data show CDR1 as DFQATT and CDR2 as SNEGSKA (reference sequence). V shed 4 bases and J 8 bases; nucleotides not matched to a gene: 3. The CDR3 consists of 11 residues. The CDR3 bases are TGCAGTGCTAAGACAGGGGACGGCTACACCTTC. As protein: CSAKTGDGYTF.

V usage is TRBV7-8 and J usage is TRBJ2-5; D is undetermined. V lost 6 bases, J lost 1 base, and 9 bases lay in between. Germline lookup yields CDR1 SGHVS and CDR2 FQNEAQ. The CDR3 totals 13 residues. The CDR3 loop is CASSRSSQETQYF. The CDR3 DNA reads TGTGCCAGCAGTAGATCAAGCCAAGAGACCCAGTACTTC.

The V call is TRBV5-1, the J call TRBJ1-1; D gene uncertain. CDR1 SGHRS and CDR2 YFSETQ come from the germline V gene. Deletions cut 0 bases from V and 11 bases from J, with 11 bases between. This CDR3 region has 12 residues. CDR3 DNA sequence: TGCGCCAGCAGCTTGGACGGTACGTGGGCTTTCTTT. This sequence encodes CASSLDGTWAFF. Full variable domain (remainder filled in from reference TRBV5-1 and TRBJ1-1): KAGVTQTPRYLIKTRGQQVTLSCSPISGHRSVSWYQQTPGQGLQFLFEYFSETQRNKGNFPGRFSGRQFSNSRSEMNVSTLELGDSALYLCASSLDGTWAFFGQGTRLTVV.

The chain combines TRBV10-3 with TRBJ1-6, with D possibly being TRBD1 (5 bases). The germline gives CDR1 ENHRY, CDR2 SYGVKD. This CDR3 has 13 amino acids. V lost 11 bases and J 7 bases, leaving 15 bases between the germline ends. The CDR3 region has the DNA TGTGCCGCGTCCAGGGACGGGAATTCACCCCTCCACTTT. Its translation is CAASRDGNSPLHF.

The chain joins TRBV5-1 to TRBJ2-5; TRBD2 matches 8 bases. The J call may be faulty, since TRBJ2-7 better matches the DNA end. The germline gives CDR1 SGHRS, CDR2 YFSETQ. This CDR3 is 15 amino acids long. The CDR3 protein is CASSGSGGPTYEQYF. CDR3 nucleotides: TGCGCCAGCAGCGGAAGCGGGGGTCCTACCTACGAGCAGTACTTC.

This chain's CDR3 is CAISKGGSGANVLTF. The CDR3 DNA sequence: TGTGCCATCAGTAAAGGGGGCTCTGGGGCCAACGTCCTGACTTTC. V is TRBV10-3 and J is TRBJ2-6; the D gene is possibly TRBD1 (6 bases). There are 15 residues in the CDR3. The V end lost 5 bases, the J end lost 0 bases, and 8 bases lay between the germline ends. Germline-derived CDR1 and CDR2 are ENHRY and SYGVKD.

The chain joins TRBV6-1 to TRBJ1-2; no definite D call. V lost 9 bases, J lost 5 bases, and 13 bases lay in between. CDR3 length: 12 residues. From germline, CDR1 is MNHNS and CDR2 SASEGT. CDR3 protein: CASTSRSYGYTF. The CDR3 DNA sequence: TGTGCCAGTACCTCGCGGTCGTATGGCTACACCTTC.

The chain is built from TRBV5-1 and TRBJ2-7; D possibly corresponds to TRBD1 (5 bases). The germline gives CDR1 SGHRS, CDR2 YFSETQ. V lost 7 bases and J 5 bases, leaving 19 bases between the germline ends. This CDR3 spans 14 amino acids. In nucleotides, the CDR3 is TGCGCCAGCGCACATATTTTGAAGGGGAACGAGCAGTACTTC. Protein: CASAHILKGNEQYF.

This clone was counted a single time. For the CDR3, the DNA is TGCGCCAGCAGTGACAGGGGGCTCGATACGCAGTATTTT. Residues: CASSDRGLDTQYF. The gene calls are TRBV10-1 and TRBJ2-3; TRBD1 aligns across 8 bases. After removal of 3 bases from V and 6 bases from J, the junction contained 2 bases not matched to a gene. CDR1 WNHNN and CDR2 SYGVQD come from the germline V gene (reference sequence). The CDR3 is made up of 13 amino acids.

This chain connects TRBV6-6 to TRBJ1-1; unclear D gene. The CDR3 spans 13 residues. With 7 bases removed from V and 1 base from J, the gap between germline ends came to 10 bases. Germline lookup yields CDR1 MNHNY and CDR2 SVGAGI (reference sequence). The CDR3 here is CASIKNGNTEAFF. The CDR3 DNA sequence: TGTGCCAGCATAAAGAACGGGAACACTGAAGCTTTCTTT.

This clone was counted a single time. The chain combines TRBV6-1 with TRBJ1-6, with unresolved D. CDR1 is MNHNS, CDR2 SASEGT, per germline. CDR3 size: 14 residues. Trimming took 6 bases from V and 6 from J, leaving 12 bases between them. The CDR3 region has the DNA TGTGCCAGCAGAACCAGTCGTAGTAATTCACCCCTCCACTTT. Translating it yields CASRTSRSNSPLHF.

The CDR3 reads CASSRLAGGSSYEQYF. CDR3 nucleotides: TGTGCCAGTAGTCGACTAGCGGGGGGGAGCTCCTACGAGCAGTACTTC. The chain employs TRBV19 and TRBJ2-7, with 14 positions matching TRBD2. V was clipped by 5 bases and J by 0 bases; unmatched bases: 3. Germline lookup yields CDR1 LNHDA and CDR2 SQIVND (reference sequence). This CDR3 has 16 amino acids.

This clone was observed a single time. The chain couples TRBV9 to TRBJ1-3, with D unclear. CDR1 and CDR2 (germline): SGDLS, YYNGEE. The V gene lost 4 bases and the J gene lost 0 bases, with 8 bases spanning the gap. CDR3 length: 14 residues. The chain's CDR3 is CASSLENSGNTIYF. CDR3 in DNA: TGTGCCAGCAGCTTAGAAAACTCTGGAAACACCATATATTTT.

The V call is TRBV7-9, the J call TRBJ1-1; D may be TRBD1 (6 bases). With 5 bases removed from V and 4 bases from J, the gap between germline ends came to 11 bases. Germline V lookup: CDR1 SEHNR, CDR2 FQNEAQ (reference sequence). The CDR3 has 13 residues. Written as DNA, the CDR3 is TGTGCCAGCAGCCAACAGGGCCCCACTGAAGCTTTCTTT. Residues: CASSQQGPTEAFF.

The chain uses TRBV6-5 and TRBJ2-5; 8 positions match TRBD2. Germline-derived CDR1 and CDR2 are MNHEY and SVGAGI. CDR3 size: 16 residues. The ends lost 2 bases at V and 4 bases at J; junction bases unmatched: 9. CDR3 sequence (DNA): TGTGCCAGCAGTTACGTCGGGGGGGTAGGGCCAGAGACCCAGTACTTC. Its translation is CASSYVGGVGPETQYF.

This chain connects TRBV5-4 to TRBJ2-5; 8 nucleotides align to TRBD1. Trimming removed 4 bases from V and 11 bases from J; junction bases left unmatched: 16. Germline V lookup: CDR1 SGHNT, CDR2 YYREEE (reference sequence). The length of the CDR3 is 15 residues. The CDR3 is CASSRGQGPVGEQYF. The CDR3 DNA sequence: TGTGCCAGCAGCCGAGGACAGGGACCTGTCGGGGAGCAGTACTTC.

The gene calls are TRBV7-9 and TRBJ1-1; D ambiguous. This CDR3 contains 16 residues. The V end was cut by 5 bases, the J end by 2 bases, with 18 bases between. Germline CDR1 reads SEHNR; CDR2 reads FQNEAQ (reference sequence). The CDR3 loop is CASSARMTHLNTEAFF. CDR3 sequence (DNA): TGTGCCAGCAGCGCCCGGATGACACACCTCAACACTGAAGCTTTCTTT. Supplemented by reference TRBV7-9 and TRBJ1-1, the full variable domain reads DTGVSQNPRHKITKRGQNVTFRCDPISEHNRLYWYRQTLGQGPEFLTYFQNEAQLEKSRLLSDRFSAERPKGSFSTLEIQRTEQGDSAMYLCASSARMTHLNTEAFFGQGTRLTVV.

The V and J genes are TRBV4-1 and TRBJ2-2, with 7 bases lining up with TRBD1. The CDR3 loop spans 16 amino acids. Germline V gives CDR1 MGHRA, CDR2 YSYEKL. The V and J ends lost 0 bases and 5 bases, in that order; junction bases with no gene match: 6. CDR3 loop: CASSQDVGQITGELFF. CDR3 coding DNA: TGCGCCAGCAGCCAAGATGTGGGACAGATAACCGGGGAGCTGTTTTTT.

V is TRBV20-1 and J is TRBJ1-2; a weak D match, TRBD1 (5 bases). The CDR3 length is 11 residues. CDR1 and CDR2 from the germline V gene are DFQATT and SNEGSKA (reference sequence). V gave up 2 bases and J gave up 8 bases, with 9 bases separating them. CDR3 loop: CSARPGQGYTF. CDR3 in DNA: TGCAGTGCTAGACCAGGGCAAGGCTACACCTTC.

V is TRBV6-6 and J is TRBJ2-6; D is unresolved. The CDR3 loop spans 15 amino acids. Germline V CDR1 and CDR2: MNHNY, SVGAGI (reference sequence). Trimming took off 0 bases at V and 2 bases at J, with 5 bases between the two ends. The CDR3, as DNA: TGTGCCAGCAGTTACTCCCGGCCTGGGGCCAACGTCCTGACTTTC. Its protein product is CASSYSRPGANVLTF.

This clone was recorded once. The chain couples TRBV10-3 to TRBJ2-5; 7 bases are shared with TRBD2. The CDR3 covers 16 residues. Germline lookup yields CDR1 ENHRY and CDR2 SYGVKD. V was pared by 0 bases and J by 1 base, with 5 bases of the junction left unmatched. CDR3 sequence (DNA): TGTGCCATCAGTGAGTCGAGAGCGGGGCTCCAAGAGACCCAGTACTTC. It is translated as CAISESRAGLQETQYF.

This chain links TRBV10-3 with TRBJ1-6, with D perhaps TRBD1 (6 bases). Germline-derived CDR1 and CDR2 are ENHRY and SYGVKD. Between the trimmed V and J ends, which lost 8 bases and 14 bases, there was a span of 25 bases. CDR3 length: 15 amino acids. The CDR3 DNA reads as TGTGCCATCTCCACTTCGGACAGATACCTATTCACCCTCCACTTT. This translates into CAISTSDRYLFTLHF.

The rearrangement joins TRBV19 to TRBJ1-1, with D uncertain. The CDR3 covers 15 residues. The V and J ends lost 5 bases and 5 bases respectively, with 18 bases between them. The germline V gene has CDR1 LNHDA and CDR2 SQIVND (reference sequence). The DNA for the CDR3 is TGTGCCAGTAGTCTGGCGGCGGGGTTTGATACTGAAGCTTTCTTT. It encodes CASSLAAGFDTEAFF.

The chain has TRBV5-5 and TRBJ2-7, with TRBD1 identical over 8 bases. CDR1 and CDR2 from the germline V gene are SGHKS and YYEKEE (reference sequence). The V gene end was trimmed by 1 base and the J gene end by 3 bases; junction bases not matched to a gene: 6. The CDR3 totals 15 residues. Written as DNA, the CDR3 is TGTGCCAGCAGCTTGTTCGGACAGGGTGGCTACGAGCAGTACTTC. This gives the protein CASSLFGQGGYEQYF. Filled out from reference TRBV5-5 and TRBJ2-7, the complete variable domain reads DAGVTQSPTHLIKTRGQQVTLRCSPISGHKSVSWYQQVLGQGPQFIFQYYEKEERGRGNFPDRFSARQFPNYSSELNVNALLLGDSALYLCASSLFGQGGYEQYFGPGTRLTVT.

The chain employs TRBV6-6 and TRBJ1-1, with D perhaps TRBD1 (5 bases). Germline CDR1 MNHNY, CDR2 SVGAGI (reference sequence). Trimming pared 6 bases from V and 0 bases from J, leaving 11 bases between. This CDR3 is 14 amino acids long. CDR3 loop: CASSPRGMNTEAFF. The DNA of the CDR3 is TGTGCCAGCAGCCCCCGGGGCATGAACACTGAAGCTTTCTTT.

In this sample, this clone is medium-sized. The chain is built from TRBV25-1 and TRBJ1-1, with D tentatively TRBD1 (5 bases). Germline V gives CDR1 MGHDK, CDR2 SYGVNS. Trimming stripped 4 bases from V and 1 base from J, with 13 bases between. This CDR3 comprises 15 residues. CDR3 in DNA: TGTGCCAGCAGTGCTATCCGGGGGGAGAACACTGAAGCTTTCTTT. It encodes CASSAIRGENTEAFF.

The chain is built from TRBV9 and TRBJ2-5, with 7 bases matching TRBD2. CDR3 length: 11 amino acids. Germline loops: CDR1 SGDLS, CDR2 YYNGEE. Losses at the gene ends were 3 bases for V and 7 bases for J; bases not matched to a gene: 0. This CDR3 reads CASSGEGTQYF. The CDR3 bases are TGTGCCAGCAGCGGGGAGGGGACCCAGTACTTC.

The rearrangement uses TRBV6-5 and TRBJ1-1, with 7 bases aligning to TRBD1. Germline-derived CDR1 and CDR2 are MNHEY and SVGAGI. Losses at the gene ends were 0 bases for V and 11 bases for J; bases not matched to a gene: 9. This CDR3 contains 14 residues. CDR3 coding DNA: TGTGCCAGCAGTTACTCACCGGGACAGAGGCGGGCTTTCTTT. This gives the protein CASSYSPGQRRAFF.

Here the CDR3 DNA reads TGTGCCAGCAGTTCGACAGGGAGATATGGCTACACCTTC. Translation gives CASSSTGRYGYTF. This chain joins TRBV6-6 and TRBJ1-2; 7 nucleotides agree with TRBD1. The CDR3 loop spans 13 amino acids. The trim removed 4 bases at V and 5 bases at J, leaving 4 bases unmatched. The germline V gene encodes CDR1 MNHNY and CDR2 SVGAGI (reference sequence).